These 3 T cell receptor beta chains were sequenced from one sample in a study of CD8 T cells in Susac syndrome. Reverse transcription of roughly 0.45 to 1 ug RNA was carried out with random hexamers. TCRdb itself ran the immunoSEQ multiplex PCR reads through MiXCR, one entry per CDR3 protein. The data contain 180,000 or so distinct CDR3 sequences, 90% to 95% of them singletons. The sequencing sample was made of CD4+ T cells from PBMCs. These receptors were obtained from a human donor with multiple sclerosis.

CDR3: CSVDLVRANRLNTEAFF. The CDR3 nucleotides are TGCAGCGTTGATTTGGTCAGGGCAAACCGATTGAACACTGAAGCTTTCTTT. This chain links TRBV29-1 with TRBJ1-1; D possibly corresponds to TRBD1 (5 bases). CDR1 is SQVTM, CDR2 ANQGSEA, per germline. This CDR3 is 17 amino acids long. V was cut by 3 bases and J by 0 bases, with 20 bases left in between.

The sample holds one count of this clonotype. The rearrangement uses TRBV10-3 and TRBJ2-3, with TRBD2 matching 9 bases. CDR1 is ENHRY, CDR2 SYGVKD, per germline. CDR3 length: 13 amino acids. The trim removed 11 bases at V and 4 bases at J, leaving 7 bases unmatched. The CDR3 loop is CASRWTSADTQYF. The CDR3 bases are TGTGCCTCCCGGTGGACTAGCGCAGATACGCAGTATTTT.

The V and J genes are TRBV5-1 and TRBJ2-7; 12 bases are shared with TRBD2. This CDR3 spans 15 amino acids. Germline V gene data show CDR1 as SGHRS and CDR2 as YFSETQ. With 4 bases clipped from V and 0 bases from J, the junction kept 2 bases outside the gene matches. The chain's CDR3 is CASSALAGGSYEQYF. CDR3 nucleotides: TGCGCCAGCAGCGCACTAGCGGGAGGCTCCTACGAGCAGTACTTC.